One TCR beta chain is described in this entry. Its antigen is still unknown. The study reverse transcribed the entire isolated RNA, so it sequenced expressed TCRB transcripts. TCRdb's table, derived via immunoSEQ multiplex PCR, lists solely in-frame clones and lacks some. The data show about 140,000 clones, roughly 10% seen once. The entry originates in a study of beta chain features in type 1 diabetes. Study in general: Under 110,000,000 sorted cells were examined across all samples.

The study, taken as a whole, reports: A possible short-template PCR bias applies equally to patients and controls. Researchers report that Type 1 diabetes patients had moderately but significantly shorter TCRB CDR3s across all four CD4+ subsets. VDJ junctions sequenced from type 1 diabetes patients showed fewer insertions and more deletions.

CDR3 length: 14 amino acids. After removal of 3 bases from V and 6 bases from J, the junction contained 3 bases not matched to a gene. Germline V gene lookup returns CDR1 LNHDA and CDR2 SQIVND (reference sequence). Sequencing was done on a sample of central memory CD4+ T cells from blood. The sequence derives from a woman aged 40-49 years in good health. The gene calls are TRBV19 and TRBJ1-2, with 11 bases that match TRBD1. CDR3 DNA: TGTGCCAGTAGTATCCGGACAGGGGGCAATGGCTACACCTTC. This codes for CASSIRTGGNGYTF.